Following are 14 T cell receptor beta chains from one sample sequenced in a study of cytomegalovirus exposure and HLA in healthy donors (dated by TCRdb to 2017 to 2019). The library was made by the immunoSEQ multiplex PCR assay. For the multiplex PCR, a mixture combining 60 forward primers for TCR Vbeta segments and 13 reverse primers for TCR Jbeta segments was used. TCRdb retrieved this table from immuneACCESS and kept in-frame rearrangements only. Not all clones are present; in checked studies, unresolved V genes account for under half, and no reason is known for the remainder. The sample table contains approximately 150,000 clones; only one count was recorded for more than 80% of them. The ten largest account for 4.8% of the sample. Sequenced sample: PBMCs. The receptor source for this set is a man aged 18 to 30 in good health and CMV-seronegative.

This clone was seen only once. The V and J genes are TRBV7-3 and TRBJ2-1; 8 nucleotides line up with TRBD2. CDR1 is SGHTA, CDR2 FQGTGA, per germline. This CDR3 spans 16 amino acids. V dropped 5 bases and J dropped 5; count of bases not matched to a gene: 11. CDR3 protein: CASSPLSRAGDNEQFF. CDR3 DNA sequence: TGTGCCAGCAGCCCACTTAGTAGAGCGGGGGACAATGAGCAGTTCTTC.

This chain links TRBV6-5 with TRBJ2-5; perhaps TRBD2 as D (5 bases). Judging by the DNA end, TRBJ2-7 fits better; the J call may be wrong. Germline V gene sequence: CDR1 MNHEY, CDR2 SVGAGI. This CDR3 region has 15 residues. For the CDR3, the DNA is TGTGCCAGCAGTTACTCTAGCGCTAAGGCCTACGAGCAGTACTTC. Residues: CASSYSSAKAYEQYF.

The rearrangement joins TRBV28 to TRBJ1-3, with D uncertain. From germline, CDR1 is MDHEN and CDR2 SYDVKM. Trimming left V 6 bases short and J 2 bases short, with 11 bases between. This CDR3 region has 14 residues. The CDR3 region is CASRPYGAGNTIYF. CDR3 DNA sequence: TGTGCCAGCAGGCCCTACGGGGCTGGAAACACCATATATTTT.

This sequence joins TRBV4-3 and TRBJ1-2; D perhaps matches TRBD1 (5 bases). V was clipped by 0 bases and J by 7 bases, with 12 bases between them. Germline-derived CDR1 and CDR2 are LGHNA and YSLEER. The CDR3 length is 14 residues. In DNA form, the CDR3 reads TGCGCCAGCAGCCAAGATTCAGGGTTAGGTGGCTACACCTTC. Residues: CASSQDSGLGGYTF.

The chain is built from TRBV9 and TRBJ2-5; perhaps TRBD1 as D (5 bases). The V end was cut by 0 bases, the J end by 6 bases, with 6 bases between. The CDR3 length is 12 residues. Germline V gene data show CDR1 as SGDLS and CDR2 as YYNGEE. CDR3 loop: CASSVEGKTQYF. The CDR3 DNA sequence: TGTGCCAGCAGCGTAGAGGGGAAGACCCAGTACTTC.

The J gene is TRBJ2-2, the V gene TRBV6-5; no firm D call. Germline V gene data show CDR1 as MNHEY and CDR2 as SVGAGI. The CDR3 has 14 amino acids. Trimming left V 7 bases short and J 2 bases short, with 11 bases between. This chain's CDR3 is CASKPGSNTGELFF. The CDR3 coding sequence is TGTGCCAGCAAGCCAGGAAGTAACACCGGGGAGCTGTTTTTT.

The gene calls are TRBV7-9 and TRBJ1-1; 8 bases line up with TRBD1. J gave up 5 bases and V 1 base, and 12 bases lay outside the gene matches. CDR1 and CDR2 (germline): SEHNR, FQNEAQ (reference sequence). The CDR3 extends over 17 amino acids. The CDR3 reads CASSLGTGSLSGTEAFF. CDR3 DNA: TGTGCCAGCAGCTTAGGGACAGGGAGTCTATCGGGAACTGAAGCTTTCTTT.

The chain combines TRBV7-9 with TRBJ2-7; D not certain. Deletions cut 4 bases from V and 4 bases from J, with 5 bases between. The CDR3 sequence is 11 residues long. Germline V gene lookup returns CDR1 SEHNR and CDR2 FQNEAQ (reference sequence). The CDR3 region has the DNA TGTGCCAGCAGCTCCCTTTACGAGCAGTACTTC. Protein sequence: CASSSLYEQYF.

This clone was found a few times. V is TRBV7-9 and J is TRBJ2-7; perhaps TRBD2 as D (6 bases). CDR1 and CDR2 from the germline V gene are SEHNR and FQNEAQ (reference sequence). Trimming cost V 3 bases and J 3 bases, with 15 bases left between them. The CDR3 covers 15 residues. As DNA, the CDR3 is TGTGCCAGCAGCTTGAGTCGGGGGACTGACTACGAGCAGTACTTC. Its translation is CASSLSRGTDYEQYF.

The CDR3, as DNA: TGTGCCAGCAGTTTACCCAGGGGGGAGCAGTACTTC. Translated: CASSLPRGEQYF. The rearrangement joins TRBV27 to TRBJ2-7; 7 bases fit TRBD1. J gave up 7 bases and V 2 bases, and 2 bases lay outside the gene matches. CDR3 length: 12 amino acids. Germline CDR1 reads MNHEY; CDR2 reads SMNVEV (reference sequence).

The count of this clone is one. The CDR3 region has the DNA TGTGCCAGCAGTGACCTAACGGGGATCAACGAGCAGTACTTC. It is translated as CASSDLTGINEQYF. This chain connects TRBV2 to TRBJ2-7; TRBD2 might be the D (5 bases). The CDR3 spans 14 residues. Germline V lookup: CDR1 SNHLY, CDR2 FYNNEI. V shed 3 bases and J shed 5 bases, with 14 bases lying between them.

J is TRBJ2-7 and V is TRBV11-2; 14 bases line up with TRBD2. The CDR3 loop spans 17 amino acids. Germline CDR1 reads SGHAT; CDR2 reads FQNNGV. J gave up 3 bases and V 0 bases, and 4 bases lay outside the gene matches. The CDR3 protein is CASSLEGLAGGIYEQYF. The CDR3 DNA reads TGTGCCAGCAGCTTAGAAGGACTAGCGGGAGGCATCTACGAGCAGTACTTC.

This chain's CDR3 is CASSFAGDDGELFF. In DNA form, the CDR3 reads TGCGCCAGCAGCTTTGCGGGCGACGACGGGGAGCTGTTTTTT. The chain combines TRBV5-1 with TRBJ2-2; possible D gene TRBD2, 5 bases. Germline V gene data show CDR1 as SGHRS and CDR2 as YFSETQ. CDR3 length equals 14 residues. V was cut by 2 bases and J by 7 bases, with 12 bases left in between.

This chain uses TRBV18 with TRBJ2-1, with 9 bases lining up with TRBD1. CDR3 length equals 14 residues. After removal of 5 bases from V and 5 bases from J, the junction contained 4 bases not matched to a gene. CDR1 is KGHSH and CDR2 is LQKENI in the germline V gene. The DNA of the CDR3 is TGTGCCAGCTCAGCGGGACAGGGAAACAATGAGCAGTTCTTC. Protein product: CASSAGQGNNEQFF.